What follows are 30 T cell receptor beta chains derived from one specimen sequenced in a study of CD8+ T cells in alopecia areata. After isolation, RNA underwent reverse transcription to generate cDNA as the sequencing template. The repertoire was sequenced with immunoSEQ multiplex PCR; TCRdb's copy has only in-frame clones and lacks some. The sample comprises 180,000 or so clones, about 48% of which are singletons, and 10% to 12% rests with the top ten. Noted treatment: oral pan-JAK inhibitor, 5-10 mg twice daily. Sequencing was performed on CD8+ T cells sorted from blood, taken at week 24, from a patient treated with tofacitinib. These receptors all come from a human donor with alopecia areata.

This chain connects TRBV9 to TRBJ1-2; D perhaps matches TRBD1 (5 bases). V gave up 3 bases and J gave up 5 bases, with 14 bases separating them. The germline CDR1 and CDR2 sequences are SGDLS and YYNGEE. This CDR3 is built from 14 residues. This chain's CDR3 is CASSAGKTVYGYTF. The CDR3 nucleotides are TGTGCCAGCAGCGCAGGAAAGACAGTATATGGCTACACCTTC.

This rearrangement joins TRBV13 to TRBJ2-7, with a tentative D call TRBD2 (6 bases). The CDR3 has 15 amino acids. Germline-derived CDR1 and CDR2 are PRHDT and FYEKMQ (reference sequence). Trimming cost V 4 bases and J 3 bases, with 16 bases left between them. For the CDR3, the DNA is TGTGCCAGCAGCTCTCGGGACGGAGGGAGCTACGAGCAGTACTTC. It specifies CASSSRDGGSYEQYF.

The J gene is TRBJ1-5, the V gene TRBV5-6, with D uncertain. From germline, CDR1 is SGHDT and CDR2 YYEEEE. V was pared by 0 bases and J by 6 bases, with 4 bases between. The CDR3 loop spans 12 amino acids. The CDR3 region is CASSLEGQPQHF. The CDR3 nucleotides are TGTGCCAGCAGCTTGGAGGGTCAGCCCCAGCATTTT.

The chain has TRBV7-9 and TRBJ2-2; unclear D gene. Germline V gene data show CDR1 as SEHNR and CDR2 as FQNEAQ (reference sequence). The CDR3 length is 12 residues. The V end lost 2 bases, the J end lost 3 bases, and 1 base lay between the germline ends. The CDR3 sequence is CASSLHTGELFF. CDR3 nucleotide sequence: TGTGCCAGCAGCTTACACACCGGGGAGCTGTTTTTT.

The chain combines TRBV29-1 with TRBJ1-1; D perhaps matches TRBD1 (6 bases). The CDR3 has 12 amino acids. CDR1 is SQVTM, CDR2 ANQGSEA, per germline. V was trimmed by 5 bases and J by 5 bases, leaving 12 bases between them. The CDR3 loop is CSVLTGETEAFF. The CDR3 DNA sequence: TGCAGCGTTCTGACAGGTGAAACTGAAGCTTTCTTT.

The chain couples TRBV28 to TRBJ1-2, with TRBD1 matching over 9 bases. The germline V gene has CDR1 MDHEN and CDR2 SYDVKM. The length of the CDR3 is 13 residues. Unmatched junction bases numbered 10, after V lost 6 bases and J lost 11 bases. The CDR3 DNA reads as TGTGCCAGCAGCCGTGCGGGACAGGGCAGGTACACCTTC. It is translated as CASSRAGQGRYTF.

This clone was counted between two and nine times. V gene TRBV11-2 combines with J gene TRBJ2-2; D may be TRBD2 (5 bases). The germline V gene has CDR1 SGHAT and CDR2 FQNNGV. The CDR3 totals 17 residues. The ends were cut back, 5 bases at V and 5 bases at J, with 21 bases in the middle. CDR3 sequence: CASSDRMAGDGTGELFF. CDR3 nucleotide sequence: TGTGCCAGCAGCGACCGAATGGCCGGGGATGGAACCGGGGAGCTGTTTTTT.

This sequence joins TRBV30 and TRBJ2-1; D call uncertain. The ends were cut back, 2 bases at V and 10 bases at J, with 9 bases in the middle. The CDR3 extends over 11 amino acids. Per the germline V gene, CDR1 is GTSNPN and CDR2 is SVGIG (reference sequence). CDR3 sequence reads: CAWSPSREQFF. DNA of the CDR3: TGTGCCTGGAGTCCGTCCAGAGAGCAGTTCTTC.

The chain combines TRBV9 with TRBJ2-7; TRBD1 matches at 9 bases. This CDR3 spans 15 amino acids. Germline values: CDR1 SGDLS, CDR2 YYNGEE. J lost 5 bases, V lost 5 bases, and 11 bases had no gene match. CDR3: CASSLGQGALDEQYF. The CDR3, as DNA: TGTGCCAGCAGTCTGGGACAGGGCGCACTCGACGAGCAGTACTTC.

This chain connects TRBV2 to TRBJ1-4, with 7 nucleotides matching TRBD1. CDR1 is SNHLY, CDR2 FYNNEI, per germline. V lost 6 bases and J lost 5; bases outside the gene matches: 9. This CDR3 is built from 15 residues. The CDR3 here is CASRQGGRGNEKLFF. The CDR3 coding sequence is TGTGCCAGCAGACAAGGCGGCAGGGGGAATGAAAAACTGTTTTTT.

The V call is TRBV9, the J call TRBJ2-1; possible D gene TRBD2, 5 bases. CDR3 length: 16 amino acids. The V end lost 4 bases, the J end lost 0 bases, and 14 bases lay between the germline ends. The V gene's germline CDR1 is SGDLS and CDR2 YYNGEE. The CDR3 loop is CASSRKVGSSYNEQFF. CDR3 DNA sequence: TGTGCCAGCAGCCGCAAGGTGGGGAGCTCCTACAATGAGCAGTTCTTC.

This clone was counted between two and nine times. The CDR3 DNA sequence: TGCGCCAGCAGCCAAGACAATAAGGGGCGGTATGGCTACACCTTC. This sequence encodes CASSQDNKGRYGYTF. The gene calls are TRBV4-3 and TRBJ1-2; weak D call: TRBD1 (5 bases). V lost 0 bases, J lost 5 bases, and 13 bases lay in between. Germline CDR1 reads LGHNA; CDR2 reads YSLEER. The CDR3 totals 15 residues.

The V call is TRBV19, the J call TRBJ2-7; TRBD2 agrees at 8 bases. CDR1 is LNHDA, CDR2 SQIVND, per germline (reference sequence). Germline trimming cut 7 bases from V and 3 bases from J; bases unmatched to any gene: 5. This CDR3 is 13 amino acids long. The CDR3 DNA follows: TGTGCCAGTAAGGATAGCGGGGACTACGAGCAGTACTTC. Amino acid sequence: CASKDSGDYEQYF. Full variable domain (rest looked up from reference TRBV19 and TRBJ2-7): DGGITQSPKYLFRKEGQNVTLSCEQNLNHDAMYWYRQDPGQGLRLIYYSQIVNDFQKGDIAEGYSVSREKKESFPLTVTSAQKNPTAFYLCASKDSGDYEQYFGPGTRLTVT.

The chain links TRBV5-1 to TRBJ1-2; D not resolved. From germline, CDR1 is SGHRS and CDR2 YFSETQ. CDR3 length: 13 residues. The V and J ends lost 0 bases and 3 bases respectively, with 6 bases between them. DNA of the CDR3: TGCGCCAGCAGCTTGGATCAGGACTATGGCTACACCTTC. Translating gives CASSLDQDYGYTF.

The table lists this clone with a few counts. The rearrangement joins TRBV9 to TRBJ2-5; maybe TRBD2 (6 bases). Germline V CDR1 and CDR2: SGDLS, YYNGEE. V was shortened by 0 bases and J by 5 bases, with 11 bases between the two germline ends. The CDR3 sequence is 14 residues long. CDR3 protein: CASSVGLVGETQYF. CDR3 bases: TGTGCCAGCAGCGTAGGACTAGTGGGGGAGACCCAGTACTTC. The full variable domain, completed using reference TRBV9 and TRBJ2-5, is DSGVTQTPKHLITATGQRVTLRCSPRSGDLSVYWYQQSLDQGLQFLIQYYNGEERAKGNILERFSAQQFPDLHSELNLSSLELGDSALYFCASSVGLVGETQYFGPGTRLLVL.

The rearrangement joins TRBV27 to TRBJ2-7; perhaps D is TRBD1 or TRBD2 (5 bases each). With 0 bases removed from V and 1 base from J, the gap between germline ends came to 10 bases. The CDR3 has 15 amino acids. Germline CDR1 reads MNHEY; CDR2 reads SMNVEV (reference sequence). The CDR3 DNA is TGTGCCAGCAGTTTATCGGGACGGATGTCCTACGAGCAGTACTTC. Translated: CASSLSGRMSYEQYF.

This clone was found a few times. The V call is TRBV11-2, the J call TRBJ1-1; TRBD1 agrees at 7 bases. Trimming at V came to 5 bases and at J to 2 bases, leaving 5 bases not matched to a gene. Germline values: CDR1 SGHAT, CDR2 FQNNGV. The CDR3 spans 14 residues. The CDR3 sequence: CASSQGTDNTEAFF. CDR3 coding DNA: TGTGCCAGCAGCCAAGGGACAGACAACACTGAAGCTTTCTTT.

Note on this clone: One end of the junction fails to match germline, which may point to a read error. The rearrangement joins TRBV13 to TRBJ1-5; TRBD1 agrees at 8 bases. This CDR3 has 14 amino acids. From germline, CDR1 is PRHDT and CDR2 FYEKMQ (reference sequence). The DNA of the CDR3 is TGTGCCAGCAGCCTAGGGACAGGTGATCAGCCCCAGCATTTT. Protein: CASSLGTGDQPQHF.

Only one count was recorded for this clone. The chain recombines TRBV30 with TRBJ2-1, with TRBD1 as a possible D gene (6 bases). CDR1 is GTSNPN, CDR2 SVGIG, per germline (reference sequence). V lost 1 base to trimming and J lost 2 bases, with 12 bases between them. The length of the CDR3 is 15 residues. The CDR3 DNA is TGTGCCTGGAGTGAAAACGGGACACCCTACAATGAGCAGTTCTTC. It yields the protein CAWSENGTPYNEQFF.

This clone was observed a few times. In DNA form, the CDR3 reads TGCAGCGTTGACTTGGATAACGAGCAGTACTTC. Translated: CSVDLDNEQYF. The chain links TRBV29-1 to TRBJ2-7; D not resolved. From germline, CDR1 is SQVTM and CDR2 ANQGSEA. This CDR3 is built from 11 residues. The germline V and J ends were trimmed by 3 bases and 5 bases, with 8 bases remaining between them.

This clone turned up a few times. The chain is built from TRBV30 and TRBJ1-1; D call uncertain. The CDR3 length is 13 residues. Trimming stripped 0 bases from V and 4 bases from J, with 9 bases between. Looked up from germline, CDR1 is GTSNPN and CDR2 is SVGIG (reference sequence). CDR3: CAWSVSVRTEAFF. The CDR3 DNA is TGTGCCTGGAGTGTATCTGTACGCACTGAAGCTTTCTTT.

V gene TRBV2 combines with J gene TRBJ1-1; 7 nucleotides line up with TRBD1. The J segment lost 4 bases and the V segment lost 6 bases, leaving 11 bases of the junction unmatched. Germline values: CDR1 SNHLY, CDR2 FYNNEI. The CDR3 totals 15 residues. CDR3 sequence (DNA): TGTGCCAGCAGAAACCGCCTGACAGGGAGCACTGAAGCTTTCTTT. This translates into CASRNRLTGSTEAFF. Combining the CDR3 with reference TRBV2 and TRBJ1-1 gives the whole variable domain EPEVTQTPSHQVTQMGQEVILRCVPISNHLYFYWYRQILGQKVEFLVSFYNNEISEKSEIFDDQFSVERPDGSNFTLKIRSTKLEDSAMYFCASRNRLTGSTEAFFGQGTRLTVV.

The rearrangement joins TRBV27 to TRBJ2-1, with TRBD2 identical over 9 bases. The germline V gene has CDR1 MNHEY and CDR2 SMNVEV (reference sequence). The CDR3 runs 17 residues. The J segment lost 0 bases and the V segment lost 2 bases, leaving 5 bases of the junction unmatched. The CDR3 DNA sequence: TGTGCCAGCAGTTTAGGGACTAGCCTTCCCTCCTACAATGAGCAGTTCTTC. Amino acids: CASSLGTSLPSYNEQFF.

This clone was seen only a few times. The chain is built from TRBV13 and TRBJ1-1; D not resolved. The CDR3 length is 12 residues. CDR1 is PRHDT and CDR2 is FYEKMQ in the germline V gene (reference sequence). Trimming cost V 6 bases and J 1 base, with 6 bases left between them. The CDR3 coding sequence is TGTGCCAGCAGTCAAGAGAACACTGAAGCTTTCTTT. Its protein is CASSQENTEAFF.

This chain links TRBV29-1 with TRBJ1-2, with unresolved D. V shed 7 bases and J shed 1 base, with 7 bases lying between them. Germline CDR1 reads SQVTM; CDR2 reads ANQGSEA. This CDR3 is 11 amino acids long. The DNA for the CDR3 is TGCAGCGCTTTGGATAACTATGGCTACACCTTC. This codes for CSALDNYGYTF.

CDR3 sequence reads: CASSPGLKLEQYF. CDR3 nucleotide sequence: TGCGCCAGCAGCCCCGGACTGAAACTCGAGCAGTACTTC. The chain carries TRBV5-1 and TRBJ2-7; D is possibly TRBD2 (5 bases). V lost 4 bases, J lost 6 bases, and 14 bases lay in between. Germline V CDR1 and CDR2: SGHRS, YFSETQ. The CDR3 runs to 13 residues.

J is TRBJ1-1 and V is TRBV10-3, with 7 nucleotides matching TRBD1. The CDR3 totals 16 residues. The junction had 8 bases not matched to a gene; V was cut back by 3 bases and J by 1 base. Germline CDR1 reads ENHRY; CDR2 reads SYGVKD. This chain's CDR3 is CAISDTRGQRNTEAFF. DNA of the CDR3: TGTGCCATCAGTGATACGAGGGGACAGCGGAACACTGAAGCTTTCTTT.

The chain joins TRBV27 to TRBJ1-2; 9 bases align to TRBD1. Germline V gene lookup returns CDR1 MNHEY and CDR2 SMNVEV (reference sequence). CDR3 length: 14 amino acids. V shed 4 bases, J shed 4 bases, and the junction held 4 bases outside the gene matches. The CDR3 DNA follows: TGTGCCAGCAGTTCGGGACAGGGAGGCTATGGCTACACCTTC. Translation: CASSSGQGGYGYTF.

The chain recombines TRBV7-8 with TRBJ2-5, with D perhaps matching TRBD1 (6 bases). Per the germline V gene, CDR1 is SGHVS and CDR2 is FQNEAQ. The CDR3 has 14 amino acids. V was trimmed by 4 bases and J by 4 bases, leaving 13 bases between them. This CDR3 is CASSSQGIGETQYF. The CDR3 bases are TGTGCCAGCAGCTCCCAGGGGATAGGAGAGACCCAGTACTTC.

The V call is TRBV12-5, the J call TRBJ1-2; D is perhaps TRBD1 (6 bases). Germline CDR1 is LGHNT and CDR2 is FRNRAP. V lost 7 bases and J 4 bases, leaving 16 bases between the germline ends. The CDR3 loop spans 14 amino acids. The DNA of the CDR3 is TGTGCTAGTGTAGCCGCAGGGGAGAGCTATGGCTACACCTTC. It is translated as CASVAAGESYGYTF.